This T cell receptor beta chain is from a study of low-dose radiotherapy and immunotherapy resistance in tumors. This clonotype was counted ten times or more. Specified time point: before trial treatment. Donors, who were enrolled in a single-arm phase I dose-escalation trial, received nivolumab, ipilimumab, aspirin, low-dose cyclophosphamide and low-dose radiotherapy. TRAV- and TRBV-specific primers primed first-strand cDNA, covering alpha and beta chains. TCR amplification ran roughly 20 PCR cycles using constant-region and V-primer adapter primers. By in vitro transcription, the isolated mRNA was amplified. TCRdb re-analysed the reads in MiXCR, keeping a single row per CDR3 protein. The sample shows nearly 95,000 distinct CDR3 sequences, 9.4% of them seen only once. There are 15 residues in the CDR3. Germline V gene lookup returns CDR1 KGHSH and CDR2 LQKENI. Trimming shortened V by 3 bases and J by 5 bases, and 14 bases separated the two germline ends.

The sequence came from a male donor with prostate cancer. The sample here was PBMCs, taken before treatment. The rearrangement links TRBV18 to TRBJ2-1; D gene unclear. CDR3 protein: CASSPGILMDNEQFF. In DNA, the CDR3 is TGTGCCAGCTCACCCGGTATCTTGATGGACAATGAGCAGTTCTTC.